This T cell receptor (beta chain) was captured by sequencing in a study of blood T cell dynamics during melanoma immunotherapy. Time point indicated: pre-treatment baseline. Response was assessed by RECIST 1.1 at 12 weeks, except a couple of rapid progressors. Repertoires were generated with immunoSEQ multiplex PCR, while TCRdb's copy carries only in-frame clones and drops some. This table has around 10,000 clones, 86% appearing once. CDR1 is MNHEY and CDR2 is SMNVEV in the germline V gene (reference sequence). The V and J ends lost 7 bases and 0 bases, in that order; junction bases with no gene match: 9. This CDR3 is built from 16 residues.

The sequencing here drew on blood, taken from a patient treated with checkpoint blockade. The chain combines TRBV27 with TRBJ1-5; 7 bases line up with TRBD1. This sequence was found in a human donor with melanoma. CDR3: CASTRTGDFSNQPQHF. The CDR3 nucleotides read TGTGCCAGCACCAGGACAGGTGACTTTAGCAATCAGCCCCAGCATTTT.